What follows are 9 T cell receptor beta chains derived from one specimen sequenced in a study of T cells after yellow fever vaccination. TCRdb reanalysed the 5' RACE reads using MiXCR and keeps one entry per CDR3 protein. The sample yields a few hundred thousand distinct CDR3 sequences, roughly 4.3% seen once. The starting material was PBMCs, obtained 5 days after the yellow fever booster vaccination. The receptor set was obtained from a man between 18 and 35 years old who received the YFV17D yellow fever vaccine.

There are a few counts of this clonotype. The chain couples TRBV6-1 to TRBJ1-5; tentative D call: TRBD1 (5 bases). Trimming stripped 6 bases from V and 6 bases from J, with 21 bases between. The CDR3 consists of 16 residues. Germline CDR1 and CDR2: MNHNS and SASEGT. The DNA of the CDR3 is TGTGCCAGCAGGACACTCATCCCGGACACGGGTCAGCCCCAGCATTTT. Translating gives CASRTLIPDTGQPQHF.

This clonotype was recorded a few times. CDR3 sequence: CASSVGGLGQETQYF. The DNA of the CDR3 is TGTGCCAGCAGCGTAGGAGGACTAGGACAAGAGACCCAGTACTTC. The gene calls are TRBV9 and TRBJ2-5, with 7 bases matching TRBD2. Germline V lookup: CDR1 SGDLS, CDR2 YYNGEE. Unmatched junction bases numbered 4, after V lost 0 bases and J lost 2 bases. This CDR3 spans 15 amino acids.

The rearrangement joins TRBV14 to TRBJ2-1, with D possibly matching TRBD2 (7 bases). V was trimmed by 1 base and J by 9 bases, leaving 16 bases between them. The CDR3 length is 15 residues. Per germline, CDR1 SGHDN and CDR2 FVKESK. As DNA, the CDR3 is TGTGCCAGCAGCCAAGTTGGCGGGGGCCCTTCTGAGCAGTTCTTC. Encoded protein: CASSQVGGGPSEQFF.

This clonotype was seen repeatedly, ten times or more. The DNA of the CDR3 is TGTGCCAGCAGCGTAGGGGGATACACAGATACGCAGTATTTT. It encodes CASSVGGYTDTQYF. This rearrangement joins TRBV9 to TRBJ2-3; D is uncertain. Trimming pared 0 bases from V and 2 bases from J, leaving 7 bases between. The CDR3 consists of 14 residues. Looked up from germline, CDR1 is SGDLS and CDR2 is YYNGEE.

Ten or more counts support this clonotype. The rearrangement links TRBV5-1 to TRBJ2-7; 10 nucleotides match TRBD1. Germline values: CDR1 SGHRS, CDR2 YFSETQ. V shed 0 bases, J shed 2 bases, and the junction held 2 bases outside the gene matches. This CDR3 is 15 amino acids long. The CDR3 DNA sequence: TGCGCCAGCAGCTTGGTAGGACAGGGGGCCTACGAGCAGTACTTC. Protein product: CASSLVGQGAYEQYF.

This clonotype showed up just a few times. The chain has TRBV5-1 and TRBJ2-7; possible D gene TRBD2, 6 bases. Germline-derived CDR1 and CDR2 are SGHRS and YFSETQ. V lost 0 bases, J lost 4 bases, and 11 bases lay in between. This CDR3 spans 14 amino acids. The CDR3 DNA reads TGCGCCAGCAGCTTGGCGGCAGGGACTTACGAGCAGTACGTC. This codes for CASSLAAGTYEQYV.

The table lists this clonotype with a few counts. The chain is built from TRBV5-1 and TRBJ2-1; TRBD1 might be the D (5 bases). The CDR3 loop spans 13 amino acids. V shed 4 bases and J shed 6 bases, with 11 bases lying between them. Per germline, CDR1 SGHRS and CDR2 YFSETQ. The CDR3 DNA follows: TGCGCCAGCAGCCTTGGACAAATCAATGAGCAGTTCTTC. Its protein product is CASSLGQINEQFF.

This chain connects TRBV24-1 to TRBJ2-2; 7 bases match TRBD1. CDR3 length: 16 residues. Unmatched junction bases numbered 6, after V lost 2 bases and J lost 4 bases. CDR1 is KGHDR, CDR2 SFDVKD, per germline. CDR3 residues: CATSDYQGVSTGELFF. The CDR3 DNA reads TGTGCCACCAGTGATTACCAGGGGGTCAGCACCGGGGAGCTGTTTTTT.

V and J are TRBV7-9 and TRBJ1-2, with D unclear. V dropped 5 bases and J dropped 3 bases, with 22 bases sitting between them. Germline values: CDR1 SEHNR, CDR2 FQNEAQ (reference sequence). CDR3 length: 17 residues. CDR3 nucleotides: TGTGCCAGCAGCAAAACGATACACCCTGGGAACCACTATGGCTACACCTTC. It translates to CASSKTIHPGNHYGYTF.